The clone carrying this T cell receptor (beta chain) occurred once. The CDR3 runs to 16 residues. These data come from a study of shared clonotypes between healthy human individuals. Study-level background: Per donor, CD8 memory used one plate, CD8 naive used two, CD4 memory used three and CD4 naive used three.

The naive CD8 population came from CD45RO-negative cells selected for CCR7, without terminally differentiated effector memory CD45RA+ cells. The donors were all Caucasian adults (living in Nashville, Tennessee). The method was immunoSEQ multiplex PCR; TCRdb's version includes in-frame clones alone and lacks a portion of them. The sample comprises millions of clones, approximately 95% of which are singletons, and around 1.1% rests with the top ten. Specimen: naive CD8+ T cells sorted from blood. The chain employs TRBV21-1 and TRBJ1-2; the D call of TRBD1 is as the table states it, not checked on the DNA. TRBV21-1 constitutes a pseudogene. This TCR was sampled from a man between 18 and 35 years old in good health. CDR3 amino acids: CASSISDRALLWGYTF. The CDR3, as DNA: TGTGCCAGCAGCATCTCGGACAGGGCCCTTCTATGGGGCTACACCTTC.